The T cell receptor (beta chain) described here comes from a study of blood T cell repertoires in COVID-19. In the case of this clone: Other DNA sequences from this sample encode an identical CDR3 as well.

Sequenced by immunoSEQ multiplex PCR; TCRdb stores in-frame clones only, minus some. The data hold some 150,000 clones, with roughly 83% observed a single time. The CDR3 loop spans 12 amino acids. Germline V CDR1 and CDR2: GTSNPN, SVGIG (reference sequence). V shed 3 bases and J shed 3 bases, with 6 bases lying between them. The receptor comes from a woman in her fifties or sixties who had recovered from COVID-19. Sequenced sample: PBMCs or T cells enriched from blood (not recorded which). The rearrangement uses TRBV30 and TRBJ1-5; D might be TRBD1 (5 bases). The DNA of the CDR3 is TGTGCCTGGAGCAGGGACAATCAGCCCCAGCATTTT. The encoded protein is CAWSRDNQPQHF.